Sequencing of this T cell receptor beta chain was carried out in a study of T cells in localized non-small cell lung cancer. Overall study results and limits: Across samples, adjacent lung featured a median roughly 50 of the top 100 tumor clones.

Concerning this clone: Antigen specificity is unknown.

Trimming cost V 3 bases and J 4 bases, with 12 bases left between them. The CDR3 has 14 amino acids. CDR1 and CDR2 (germline): SGDLS, YYNGEE. Libraries were prepared by immunoSEQ multiplex PCR; TCRdb keeps only in-frame clonotypes and omits some of them. There are some 130,000 clones in the sample; roughly nine tenths occur only once, and 1.7% lies in the top ten. V and J are TRBV9 and TRBJ2-3; possibly TRBD2 for D (6 bases). The origin of this receptor is a female donor of 60 years or more with stage I lung adenocarcinoma. The sample in question was peripheral blood, obtained before any cancer treatment. The DNA of the CDR3 is TGTGCCAGCAGCGGACGGGAGCGCGCAGATACGCAGTATTTT. Its protein is CASSGRERADTQYF.